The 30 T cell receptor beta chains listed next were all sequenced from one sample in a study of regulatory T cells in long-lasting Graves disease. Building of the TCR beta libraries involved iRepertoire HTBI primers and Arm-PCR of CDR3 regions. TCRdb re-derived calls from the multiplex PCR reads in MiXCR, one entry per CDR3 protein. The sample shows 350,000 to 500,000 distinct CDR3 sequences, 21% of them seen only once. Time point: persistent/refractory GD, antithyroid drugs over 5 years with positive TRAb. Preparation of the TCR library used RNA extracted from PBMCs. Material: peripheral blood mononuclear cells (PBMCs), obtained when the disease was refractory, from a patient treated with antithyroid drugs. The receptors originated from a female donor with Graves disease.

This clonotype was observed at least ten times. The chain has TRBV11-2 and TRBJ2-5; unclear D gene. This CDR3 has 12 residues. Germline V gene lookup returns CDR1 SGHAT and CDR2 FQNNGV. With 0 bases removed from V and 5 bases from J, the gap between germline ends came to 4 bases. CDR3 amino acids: CASSLERETQYF. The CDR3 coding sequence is TGTGCCAGCAGCTTAGAAAGGGAGACCCAGTACTTC.

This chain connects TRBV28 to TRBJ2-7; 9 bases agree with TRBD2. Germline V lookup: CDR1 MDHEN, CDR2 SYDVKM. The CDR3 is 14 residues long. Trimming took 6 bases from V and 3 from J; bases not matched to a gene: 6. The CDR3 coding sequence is TGTGCCAGCAGCTCCGGGACTAGCAGCTACGAGCAGTACTTC. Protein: CASSSGTSSYEQYF.

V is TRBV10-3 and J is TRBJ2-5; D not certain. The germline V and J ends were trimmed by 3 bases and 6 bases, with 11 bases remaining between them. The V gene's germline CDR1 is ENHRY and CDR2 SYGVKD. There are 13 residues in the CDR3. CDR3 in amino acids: CAISDGERQTQYF. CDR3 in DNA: TGTGCCATCAGTGATGGGGAAAGGCAGACCCAGTACTTC.

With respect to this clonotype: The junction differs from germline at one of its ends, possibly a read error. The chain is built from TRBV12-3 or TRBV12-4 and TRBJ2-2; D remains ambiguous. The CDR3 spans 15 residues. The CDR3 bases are TGTGCCAGCAGTTTGGGTCATCCGAACGCCGGGGAGCTGTTTTTT. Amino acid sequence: CASSLGHPNAGELFF.

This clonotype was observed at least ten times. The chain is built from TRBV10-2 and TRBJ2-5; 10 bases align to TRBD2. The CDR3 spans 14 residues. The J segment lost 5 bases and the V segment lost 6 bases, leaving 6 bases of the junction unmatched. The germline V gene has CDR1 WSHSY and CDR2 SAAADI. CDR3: CASSGLAAAETQYF. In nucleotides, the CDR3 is TGCGCCAGCAGCGGACTAGCGGCTGCGGAGACCCAGTACTTC.

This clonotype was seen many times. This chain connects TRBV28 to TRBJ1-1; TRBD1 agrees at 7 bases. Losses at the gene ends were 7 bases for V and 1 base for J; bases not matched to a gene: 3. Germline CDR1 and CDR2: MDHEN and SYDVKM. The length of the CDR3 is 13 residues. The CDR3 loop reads CASTRTGNTEAFF. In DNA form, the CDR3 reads TGTGCCAGCACCCGGACAGGGAACACTGAAGCTTTCTTT.

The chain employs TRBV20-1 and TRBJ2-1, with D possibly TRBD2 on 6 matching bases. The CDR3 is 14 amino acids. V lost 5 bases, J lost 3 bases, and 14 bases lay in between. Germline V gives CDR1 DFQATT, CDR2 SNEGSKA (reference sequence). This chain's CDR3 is CSARAGGDYNEQFF. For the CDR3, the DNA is TGCAGTGCTCGGGCGGGCGGGGACTACAATGAGCAGTTCTTC.

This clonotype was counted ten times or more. The CDR3 reads CASSYPLGLAGGPAETQYF. In DNA form, the CDR3 reads TGTGCCAGCAGCTACCCCCTCGGACTAGCGGGAGGGCCCGCAGAGACCCAGTACTTC. This chain links TRBV7-9 with TRBJ2-5; 15 nucleotides agree with TRBD2. Trimming took 4 bases from V and 4 from J; bases not matched to a gene: 13. CDR1 and CDR2 from the germline V gene are SEHNR and FQNEAQ (reference sequence). This CDR3 has 19 residues. Filled out from reference TRBV7-9 and TRBJ2-5, the complete variable domain reads DTGVSQNPRHKITKRGQNVTFRCDPISEHNRLYWYRQTLGQGPEFLTYFQNEAQLEKSRLLSDRFSAERPKGSFSTLEIQRTEQGDSAMYLCASSYPLGLAGGPAETQYFGPGTRLLVL.

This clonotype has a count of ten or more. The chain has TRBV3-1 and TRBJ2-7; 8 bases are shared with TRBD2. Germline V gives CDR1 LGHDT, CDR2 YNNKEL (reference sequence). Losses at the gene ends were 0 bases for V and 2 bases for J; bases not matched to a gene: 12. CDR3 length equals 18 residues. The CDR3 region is CASSQDSGGGEITYEQYF. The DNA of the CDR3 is TGTGCCAGCAGCCAAGATTCGGGAGGGGGGGAGATTACCTACGAGCAGTACTTC.

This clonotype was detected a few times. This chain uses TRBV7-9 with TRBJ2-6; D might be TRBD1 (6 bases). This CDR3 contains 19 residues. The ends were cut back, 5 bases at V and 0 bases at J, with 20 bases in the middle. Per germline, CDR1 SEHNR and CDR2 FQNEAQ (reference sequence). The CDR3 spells CASSKALAGALSGANVLTF. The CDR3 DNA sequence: TGTGCCAGCAGCAAAGCTCTAGCAGGGGCCCTCTCTGGGGCCAACGTCCTGACTTTC.

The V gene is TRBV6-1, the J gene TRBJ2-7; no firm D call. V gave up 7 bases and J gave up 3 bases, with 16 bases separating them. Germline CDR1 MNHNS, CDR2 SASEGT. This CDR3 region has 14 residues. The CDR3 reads CASTAHKGYYEQYF. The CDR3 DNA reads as TGTGCCAGCACTGCCCACAAGGGATACTACGAGCAGTACTTC.

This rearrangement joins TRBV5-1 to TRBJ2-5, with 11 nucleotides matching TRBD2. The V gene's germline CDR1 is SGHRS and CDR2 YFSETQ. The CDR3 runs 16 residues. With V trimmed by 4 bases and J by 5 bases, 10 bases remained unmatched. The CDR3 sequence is CASSPGLAGLMETQYF. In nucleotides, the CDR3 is TGCGCCAGCAGCCCCGGACTAGCGGGCCTAATGGAGACCCAGTACTTC.

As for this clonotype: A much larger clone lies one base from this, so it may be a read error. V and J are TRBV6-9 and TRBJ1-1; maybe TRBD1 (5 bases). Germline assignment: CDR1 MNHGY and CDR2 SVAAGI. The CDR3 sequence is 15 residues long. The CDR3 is CASSYSPGMNTGAFF. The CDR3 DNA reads TGTGCCAGCAGTTACTCACCAGGGATGAACACTGGAGCTTTCTTT.

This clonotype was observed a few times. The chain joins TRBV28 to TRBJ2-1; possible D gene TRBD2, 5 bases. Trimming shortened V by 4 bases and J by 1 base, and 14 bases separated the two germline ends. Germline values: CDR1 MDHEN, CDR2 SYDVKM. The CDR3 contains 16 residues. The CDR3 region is CASSSMGRLSYNEQFF. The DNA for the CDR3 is TGTGCCAGCAGTTCCATGGGGAGACTTTCCTACAATGAGCAGTTCTTC.

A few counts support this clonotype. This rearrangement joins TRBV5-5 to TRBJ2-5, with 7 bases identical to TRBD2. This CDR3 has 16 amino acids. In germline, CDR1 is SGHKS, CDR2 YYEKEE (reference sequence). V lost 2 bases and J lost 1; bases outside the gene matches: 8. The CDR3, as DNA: TGTGCCAGCAGCTTAGGCGGGAGTCGGTTCCAAGAGACCCAGTACTTC. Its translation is CASSLGGSRFQETQYF.

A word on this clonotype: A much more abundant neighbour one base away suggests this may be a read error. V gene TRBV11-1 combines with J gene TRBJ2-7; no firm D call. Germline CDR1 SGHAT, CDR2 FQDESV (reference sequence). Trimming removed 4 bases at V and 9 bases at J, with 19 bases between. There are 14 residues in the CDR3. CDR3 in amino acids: CASSSSQAQARQYF. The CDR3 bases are TGTGCCAGCAGCTCCTCCCAGGCCCAGGCTCGGCAGTACTTC.

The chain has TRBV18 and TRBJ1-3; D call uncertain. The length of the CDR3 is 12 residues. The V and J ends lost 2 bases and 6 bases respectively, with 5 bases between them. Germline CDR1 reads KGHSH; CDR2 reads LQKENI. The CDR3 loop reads CASSPNLNTIYF. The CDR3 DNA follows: TGTGCCAGCTCACCAAACCTAAACACCATATATTTT.

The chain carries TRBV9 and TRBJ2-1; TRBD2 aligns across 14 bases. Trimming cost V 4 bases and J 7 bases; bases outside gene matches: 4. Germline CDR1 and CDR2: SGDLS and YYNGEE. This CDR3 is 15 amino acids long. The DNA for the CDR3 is TGTGCCAGCAGCCAGACTAGCGGGAGGGAAAATGAGCAGTTCTTC. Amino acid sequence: CASSQTSGRENEQFF. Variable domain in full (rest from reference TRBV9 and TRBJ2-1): DSGVTQTPKHLITATGQRVTLRCSPRSGDLSVYWYQQSLDQGLQFLIQYYNGEERAKGNILERFSAQQFPDLHSELNLSSLELGDSALYFCASSQTSGRENEQFFGPGTRLTVL.

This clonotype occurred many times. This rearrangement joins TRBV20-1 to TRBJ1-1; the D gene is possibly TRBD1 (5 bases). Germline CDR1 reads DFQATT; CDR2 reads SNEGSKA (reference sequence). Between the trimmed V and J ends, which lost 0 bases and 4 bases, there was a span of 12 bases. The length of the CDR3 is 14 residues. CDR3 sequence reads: CSARDLREITEAFF. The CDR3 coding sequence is TGCAGTGCTAGAGACCTCAGGGAAATCACTGAAGCTTTCTTT.

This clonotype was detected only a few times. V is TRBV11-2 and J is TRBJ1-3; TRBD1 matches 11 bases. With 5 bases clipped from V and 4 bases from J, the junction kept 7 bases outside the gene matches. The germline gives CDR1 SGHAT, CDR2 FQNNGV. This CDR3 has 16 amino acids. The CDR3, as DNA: TGTGCCAGCAGCCTCGGACAGGGGGCGCAGGGAAACACCATATATTTT. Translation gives CASSLGQGAQGNTIYF. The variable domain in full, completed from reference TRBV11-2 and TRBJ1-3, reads EAGVAQSPRYKIIEKRQSVAFWCNPISGHATLYWYQQILGQGPKLLIQFQNNGVVDDSQLPKDRFSAERLKGVDSTLKIQPAKLEDSAVYLCASSLGQGAQGNTIYFGEGSWLTVV.

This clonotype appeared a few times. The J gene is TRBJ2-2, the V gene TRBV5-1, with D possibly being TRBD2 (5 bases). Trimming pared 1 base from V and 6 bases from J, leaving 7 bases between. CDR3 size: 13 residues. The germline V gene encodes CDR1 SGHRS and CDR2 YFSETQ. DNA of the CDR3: TGCGCCAGCAGCTTGACGGAGGCCGGGGAGCTGTTTTTT. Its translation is CASSLTEAGELFF.

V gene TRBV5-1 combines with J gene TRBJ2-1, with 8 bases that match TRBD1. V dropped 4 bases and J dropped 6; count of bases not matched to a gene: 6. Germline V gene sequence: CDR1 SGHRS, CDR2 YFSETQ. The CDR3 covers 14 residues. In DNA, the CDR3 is TGCGCCAGCAGCGATGACAGGGGCGGCAATGAGCAGTTCTTC. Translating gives CASSDDRGGNEQFF.

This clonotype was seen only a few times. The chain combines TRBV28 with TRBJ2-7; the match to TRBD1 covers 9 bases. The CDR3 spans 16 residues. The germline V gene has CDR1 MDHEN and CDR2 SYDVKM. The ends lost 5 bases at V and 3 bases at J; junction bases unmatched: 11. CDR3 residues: CASSPSPGQGFYEQYF. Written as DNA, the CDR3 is TGTGCCAGCAGTCCCTCCCCGGGACAGGGTTTCTACGAGCAGTACTTC.

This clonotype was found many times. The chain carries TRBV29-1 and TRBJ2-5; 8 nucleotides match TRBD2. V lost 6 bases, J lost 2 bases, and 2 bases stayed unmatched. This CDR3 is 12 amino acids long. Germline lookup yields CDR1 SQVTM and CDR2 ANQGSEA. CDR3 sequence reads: CSVSSGQETQYF. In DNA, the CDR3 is TGCAGCGTCTCTAGCGGGCAAGAGACCCAGTACTTC.

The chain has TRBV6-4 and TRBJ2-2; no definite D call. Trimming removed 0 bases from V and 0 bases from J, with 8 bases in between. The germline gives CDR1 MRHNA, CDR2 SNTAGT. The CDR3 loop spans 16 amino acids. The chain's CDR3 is CASSDSKDANTGELFF. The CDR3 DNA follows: TGTGCCAGCAGTGACTCTAAGGACGCGAACACCGGGGAGCTGTTTTTT.

CDR3 DNA: TGTGCCAGCAGCTTAGATGTGAGGGTTACCTCTGGGGCCAACGTCCTGACTTTC. Residues: CASSLDVRVTSGANVLTF. The V call is TRBV11-2, the J call TRBJ2-6; D may be TRBD2 (5 bases). The CDR3 has 18 amino acids. Germline V CDR1 and CDR2: SGHAT, FQNNGV. Trimming left V 0 bases short and J 0 bases short, with 12 bases between.

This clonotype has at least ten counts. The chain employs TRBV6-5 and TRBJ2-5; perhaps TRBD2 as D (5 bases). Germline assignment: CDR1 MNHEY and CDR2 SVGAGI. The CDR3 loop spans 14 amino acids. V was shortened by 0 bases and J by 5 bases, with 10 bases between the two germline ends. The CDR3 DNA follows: TGTGCCAGCAGTTACTCCTGGCGAGGGGAGACCCAGTACTTC. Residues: CASSYSWRGETQYF.

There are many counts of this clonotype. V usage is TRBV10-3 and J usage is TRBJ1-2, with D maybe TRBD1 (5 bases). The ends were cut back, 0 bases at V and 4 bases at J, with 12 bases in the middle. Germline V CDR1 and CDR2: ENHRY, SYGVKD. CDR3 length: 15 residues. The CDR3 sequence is CAISESGSQGYGYTF. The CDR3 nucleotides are TGTGCCATCAGTGAGTCGGGGAGTCAGGGCTATGGCTACACCTTC.

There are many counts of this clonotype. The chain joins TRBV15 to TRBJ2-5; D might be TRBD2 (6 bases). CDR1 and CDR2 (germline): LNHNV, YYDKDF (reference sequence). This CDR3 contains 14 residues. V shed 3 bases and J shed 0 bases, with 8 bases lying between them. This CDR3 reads CATSSRTNQETQYF. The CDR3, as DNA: TGTGCCACCAGCAGCAGGACTAACCAAGAGACCCAGTACTTC.

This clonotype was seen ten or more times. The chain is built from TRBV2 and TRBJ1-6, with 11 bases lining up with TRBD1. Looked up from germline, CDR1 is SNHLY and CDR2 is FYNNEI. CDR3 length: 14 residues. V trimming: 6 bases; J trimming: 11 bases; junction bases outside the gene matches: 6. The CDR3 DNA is TGTGCCAGCAGCACCGGGACAGGGGGTACACCCCTCCACTTT. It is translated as CASSTGTGGTPLHF.